The T cell receptor (beta chain) described here comes from a study of blood T cell repertoires in COVID-19. Study at large: Samples taken during acute and convalescent COVID-19 were collected in the United States, Italy and Spain. From T cells, B-cell-depleted T cells, or PBMCs came the material, which was cDNA or gDNA.

As processed by the authors: Quantification of nucleated cells was approximated via reference gene primer amplification. Profiled with immunoSEQ multiplex PCR; TCRdb holds only in-frame clones, not every one. That table gives V, J and clone size, and the DNA gave D and trimming. This sample has approximately 500,000 clones, with approximately 91% found just once. This clone was picked up one time. Germline V gene lookup returns CDR1 MNHEY and CDR2 SMNVEV (reference sequence). This CDR3 has 12 residues. Trimming removed 5 bases from V and 4 bases from J, with 8 bases in between. In Seattle, patients joined the study during active infection and were tracked longitudinally.

This sequence originates from a woman aged 45-65 years with COVID-19, enrolled during active disease. This chain uses TRBV27 with TRBJ1-1; no reliable D call. Sequenced: peripheral blood. Written as DNA, the CDR3 is TGTGCCAGCAGTCCCTCGGGCACTGAAGCTTTCTTT. Encoded protein: CASSPSGTEAFF.